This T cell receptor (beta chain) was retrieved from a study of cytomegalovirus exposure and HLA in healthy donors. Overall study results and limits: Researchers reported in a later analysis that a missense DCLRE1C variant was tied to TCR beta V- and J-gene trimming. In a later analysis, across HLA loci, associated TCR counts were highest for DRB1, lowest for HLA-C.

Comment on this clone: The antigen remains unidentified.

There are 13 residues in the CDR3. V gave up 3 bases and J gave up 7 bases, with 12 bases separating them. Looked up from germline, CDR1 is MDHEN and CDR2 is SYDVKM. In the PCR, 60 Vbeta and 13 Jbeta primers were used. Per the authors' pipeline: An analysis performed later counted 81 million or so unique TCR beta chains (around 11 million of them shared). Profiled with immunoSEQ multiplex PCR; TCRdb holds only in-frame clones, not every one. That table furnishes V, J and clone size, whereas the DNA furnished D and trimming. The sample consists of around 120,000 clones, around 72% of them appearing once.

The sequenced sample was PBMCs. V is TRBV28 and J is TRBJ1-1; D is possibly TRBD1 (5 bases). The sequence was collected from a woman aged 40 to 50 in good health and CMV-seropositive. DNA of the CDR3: TGTGCCAGCAGTTTGGGGGGAATGATTGAAGCTTTCTTT. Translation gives CASSLGGMIEAFF.